This is a list of T cell receptor beta chains from one sample in a study of cytomegalovirus exposure and HLA in healthy donors. This table comes from immunoSEQ multiplex PCR, and its TCRdb copy is limited to in-frame clones, with some not included. The sample carries under 200,000 clones, around 64% recorded once. Sequenced sample: PBMCs. Every receptor here comes from a woman under 40 in good health and CMV-seronegative. Both conserved end residues are part of each CDR3. Fields, in order: CDR3 DNA, CDR3 protein, J gene, D gene, V gene, clone size. A D gene is named only where the DNA matches it firmly. Part of the rows lack a size; the others show once, few, many or a class for expanded clones.

TGTGCCAGCAGTTTAACTAGCGGGACTTACAATGAGCAGTTCTTC	CASSLTSGTYNEQFF	TRBJ2-1	TRBD2	TRBV28	-
TGTGCCAGCAGCTCCACCTCTAGCGAGATTGAGCAGTTCTTC	CASSSTSSEIEQFF	TRBJ2-1	-	TRBV11-3	-
TGCGCCAGCAGCCAAGCAGGGAGGGGATACAATGAGCAGTTCTTC	CASSQAGRGYNEQFF	TRBJ2-1	TRBD2	TRBV4-3	-
TGTGCCAGCAGTTTTGCCTTTGCGGGGTGGGTTGGCGAGCAGTACTTC	CASSFAFAGWVGEQYF	TRBJ2-7	-	TRBV27	few
TGTGCCAGCAGCAGCCCGGGACTATCAATTTACAATGAGCAGTTCTTC	CASSSPGLSIYNEQFF	TRBJ2-1	TRBD2	TRBV27	-
TGTGCCAGCAGAGGAGGGATTTTCACAGATACGCAGTATTTT	CASRGGIFTDTQYF	TRBJ2-3	-	TRBV6-5	-
TGTGCCAGCAGCCACTGGAAGGGGGCTAGGGACACCATATATTTT	CASSHWKGARDTIYF	TRBJ1-3	TRBD1	TRBV5-4	-
TGTGCCAGCCCCCGGGGGGTCGGAGATACGCAGTATTTT	CASPRGVGDTQYF	TRBJ2-3	TRBD2	TRBV6-4	-
TGTGCCAGTAGTAGCTGGGGCAGGACGGGCGCGGAGACCCAGTACTTC	CASSSWGRTGAETQYF	TRBJ2-5	-	TRBV19	-
TGTGCCAGCAGTCCAGACGGGGGGGGTGAGCAGTTCTTC	CASSPDGGGEQFF	TRBJ2-1	TRBD2	TRBV28	-
TGTGCCAGCAGTTTAGCGGGAGGCTTCTACAATGAGCAGTTCTTC	CASSLAGGFYNEQFF	TRBJ2-1	TRBD2	TRBV28	-
TGTGCCAGCAGCGTCTCCTCGGGGGTTAGGACAGATACGCAGTATTTT	CASSVSSGVRTDTQYF	TRBJ2-3	-	TRBV7-2	-
TGCGCCAGCAGCCAGGGAACAGGGGCGGATGCTAGTACGCAGTATTTT	CASSQGTGADASTQYF	TRBJ2-3	TRBD1	TRBV4-3	once
TGTGCCAGCAGGGTCCCGGGACAGGGGCGAAGCAATCAGCCCCAGCATTTT	CASRVPGQGRSNQPQHF	TRBJ1-5	TRBD1	TRBV27	-
TGTGCCAGCAGCTTGGCCGACAGGCTCTCTGGGGCCAACGTCCTGACTTTC	CASSLADRLSGANVLTF	TRBJ2-6	-	TRBV5-6	few
TGTGCCAGTAGTATAGATGAGGAGGGTGAGGAGCATTTT	CASSIDEEGEEHF	TRBJ1-5	-	TRBV19	few
TGTGCCAGCAGTCGCGGGACTCCTGAAGGGCCCCAGCATTTT	CASSRGTPEGPQHF	TRBJ1-5	-	TRBV6-5	-
TGTGCTAGCAGCTTAGGAGGGCCTGAGAACGAGCAGTACTTC	CASSLGGPENEQYF	TRBJ2-7	-	TRBV7-7	-
TGTGCCAGCAGCTTACTGGGGGGCAATGAGCAGTTCTTC	CASSLLGGNEQFF	TRBJ2-1	-	TRBV11-2	-
TGTGCCAGCAGTTTGTTAGGGGACGAGCAGTACTTC	CASSLLGDEQYF	TRBJ2-7	-	TRBV27	-
TGTGCCAGCAGTTCCAGGGGAAACACCATATATTTT	CASSSRGNTIYF	TRBJ1-3	-	TRBV5-4	few
TGCGCCAGCAGCTTGGCTTCTAGCGGGAGGCCCCGCTACAATGAGCAGTTCTTC	CASSLASSGRPRYNEQFF	TRBJ2-1	TRBD2	TRBV5-1	few
TGTGCCAGCAGCACTCGGGACAACGGGGCTGAAGCTTTCTTT	CASSTRDNGAEAFF	TRBJ1-1	-	TRBV27	once
TGTGCCAGTAGTCCCGGGACAGCGAACACCGGGGAGCTGTTTTTT	CASSPGTANTGELFF	TRBJ2-2	TRBD1	TRBV19	-
TGTGCCACCAGCAGAGACCTTCGGACTAGCGGGAGGGCCGATACGCAGTATTTT	CATSRDLRTSGRADTQYF	TRBJ2-3	TRBD2	TRBV15	few
TGTGCCAGCAGCTCGCAACAGGGCACCGAGCAGTACTTC	CASSSQQGTEQYF	TRBJ2-7	-	TRBV7-2	-
TGTGCCAGTAGTAAAGAGGACAGGCTAGCCAAAAACATTCAGTACTTC	CASSKEDRLAKNIQYF	TRBJ2-4	TRBD1	TRBV28	-
TGTGCCTCATCGGGGGTCAATAGCAATCAGCCCCAGCATTTT	CASSGVNSNQPQHF	TRBJ1-5	-	TRBV2	few
TGTGCCAGCAGCACTTACACCGGGGAGCTGTTTTTT	CASSTYTGELFF	TRBJ2-2	-	TRBV5-4	-